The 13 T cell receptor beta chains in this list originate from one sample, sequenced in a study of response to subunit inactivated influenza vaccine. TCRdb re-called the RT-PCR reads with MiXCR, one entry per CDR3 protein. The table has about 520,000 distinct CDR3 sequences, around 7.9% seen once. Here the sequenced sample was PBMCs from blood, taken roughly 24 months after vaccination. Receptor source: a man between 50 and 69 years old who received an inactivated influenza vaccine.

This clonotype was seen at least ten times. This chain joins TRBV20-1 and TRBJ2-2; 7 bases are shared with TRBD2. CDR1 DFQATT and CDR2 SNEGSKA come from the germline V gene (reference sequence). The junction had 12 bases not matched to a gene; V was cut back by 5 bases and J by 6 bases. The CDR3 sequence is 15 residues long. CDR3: CSARWGGSGSGELFF. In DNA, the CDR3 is TGCAGTGCTCGATGGGGCGGGAGCGGTTCCGGGGAGCTGTTTTTT.

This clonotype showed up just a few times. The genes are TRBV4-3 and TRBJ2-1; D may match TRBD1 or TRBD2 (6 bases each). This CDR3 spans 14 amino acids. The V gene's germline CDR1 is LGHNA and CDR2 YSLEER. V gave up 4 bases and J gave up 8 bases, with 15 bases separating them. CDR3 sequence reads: CASSPGWGADEQFF. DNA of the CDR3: TGCGCCAGCAGCCCAGGCTGGGGGGCAGATGAGCAGTTCTTC.

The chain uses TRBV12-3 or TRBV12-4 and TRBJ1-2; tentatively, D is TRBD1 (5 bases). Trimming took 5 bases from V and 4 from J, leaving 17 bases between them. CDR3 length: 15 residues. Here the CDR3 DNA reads TGTGCCAGCAGTCCAGCGGGGGGGAGCGGCTATGGCTACACCTTC. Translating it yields CASSPAGGSGYGYTF.

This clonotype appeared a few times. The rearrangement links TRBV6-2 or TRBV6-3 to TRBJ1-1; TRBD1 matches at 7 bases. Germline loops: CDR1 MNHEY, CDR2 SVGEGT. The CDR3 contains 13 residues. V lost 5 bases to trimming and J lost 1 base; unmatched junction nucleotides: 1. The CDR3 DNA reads TGTGCCAGCAGTGACAGGGAGAACACTGAAGCTTTCTTT. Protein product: CASSDRENTEAFF.

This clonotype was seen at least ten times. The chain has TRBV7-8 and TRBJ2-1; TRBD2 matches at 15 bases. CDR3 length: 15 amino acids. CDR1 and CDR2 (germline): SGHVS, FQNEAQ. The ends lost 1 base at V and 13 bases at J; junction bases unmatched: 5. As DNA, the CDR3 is TGTGCCAGCAGCTTAGGGACTAGCGGGGGGGTGCGACAGTTCTTC. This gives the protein CASSLGTSGGVRQFF.

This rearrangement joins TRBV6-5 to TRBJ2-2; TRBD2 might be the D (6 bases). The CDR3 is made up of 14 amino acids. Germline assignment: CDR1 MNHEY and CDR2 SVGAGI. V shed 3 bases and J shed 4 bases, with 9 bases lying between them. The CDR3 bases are TGTGCCAGCAGTTATGCGGGAATCACCGGGGAGCTGTTTTTT. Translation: CASSYAGITGELFF.

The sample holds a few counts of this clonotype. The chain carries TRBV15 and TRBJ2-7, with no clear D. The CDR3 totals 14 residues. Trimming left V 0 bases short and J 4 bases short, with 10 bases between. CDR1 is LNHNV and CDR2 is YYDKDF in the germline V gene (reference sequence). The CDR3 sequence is CATSREGEGYEQYF. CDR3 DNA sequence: TGTGCCACCAGCAGAGAAGGCGAAGGATACGAGCAGTACTTC.

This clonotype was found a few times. CDR3 nucleotide sequence: TGTGCCAGCAGCCAGACAGCGGCCAGGAACACTGAAGCTTTCTTT. Translated: CASSQTAARNTEAFF. The chain carries TRBV12-3 or TRBV12-4 and TRBJ1-1, with D perhaps TRBD1 (5 bases). The CDR3 runs to 15 residues. V lost 6 bases to trimming and J lost 1 base, with 15 bases between them.

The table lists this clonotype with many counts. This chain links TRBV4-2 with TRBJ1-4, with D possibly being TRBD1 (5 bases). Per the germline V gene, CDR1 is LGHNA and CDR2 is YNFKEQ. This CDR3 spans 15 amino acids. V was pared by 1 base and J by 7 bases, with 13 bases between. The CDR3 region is CASSQGDSVGEKLFF. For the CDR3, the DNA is TGTGCCAGCAGCCAAGGGGACTCGGTCGGTGAAAAACTGTTTTTT.

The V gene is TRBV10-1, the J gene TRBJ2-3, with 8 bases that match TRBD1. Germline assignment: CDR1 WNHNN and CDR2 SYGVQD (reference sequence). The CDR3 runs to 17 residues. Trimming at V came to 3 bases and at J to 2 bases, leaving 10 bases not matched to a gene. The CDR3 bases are TGCGCCAGCAGTGATGGTCAGGGGGCCCTTACCACAGATACGCAGTATTTT. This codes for CASSDGQGALTTDTQYF.

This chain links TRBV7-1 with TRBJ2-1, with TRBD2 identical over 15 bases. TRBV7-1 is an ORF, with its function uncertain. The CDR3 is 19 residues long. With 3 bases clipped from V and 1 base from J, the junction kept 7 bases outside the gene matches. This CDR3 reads CASSSGLAGGGRSYNEQFF. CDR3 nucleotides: TGTGCCAGCAGCTCGGGACTAGCGGGAGGTGGGAGGTCCTACAATGAGCAGTTCTTC.

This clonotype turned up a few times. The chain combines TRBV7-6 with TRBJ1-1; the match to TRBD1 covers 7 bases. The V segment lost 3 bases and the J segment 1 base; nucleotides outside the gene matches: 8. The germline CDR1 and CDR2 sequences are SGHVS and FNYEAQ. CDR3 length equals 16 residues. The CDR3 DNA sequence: TGTGCCAGCAGCTTCCGTCCCGGGACAGAGAACACTGAAGCTTTCTTT. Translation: CASSFRPGTENTEAFF.

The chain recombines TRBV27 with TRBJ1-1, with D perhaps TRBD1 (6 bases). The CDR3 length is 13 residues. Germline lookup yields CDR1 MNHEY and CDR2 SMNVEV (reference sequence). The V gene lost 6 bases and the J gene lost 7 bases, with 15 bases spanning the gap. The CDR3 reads CASRGRGQFEAFF. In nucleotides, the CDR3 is TGTGCCAGCAGGGGAAGGGGACAATTTGAAGCTTTCTTT.